This T cell receptor (beta chain) was identified in a study of shared clonotypes between healthy human individuals. Germline V gene lookup returns CDR1 SGHNT and CDR2 YYREEE (reference sequence). V was cut by 6 bases and J by 1 base, with 9 bases left in between. CDR3 length equals 13 residues. Here immunoSEQ multiplex PCR was the method, and the copy in TCRdb shows in-frame clones only, minus some. This sample has roughly 2.5 million clones; over 85% occur once, and the top ten carry 0.13% to 0.15%. This TCR derives from a man aged 18-30 years in good health. The specimen was naive CD4+ T cells sorted from blood. Sample subset: CD45RA+ positively selected. The chain joins TRBV5-4 to TRBJ2-3, with D possibly matching TRBD2 (5 bases). CDR3: CASMWRGTDTQYF. The CDR3 coding sequence is TGTGCCAGCATGTGGCGGGGCACAGATACGCAGTATTTT.